A selection of T cell receptor beta chains follows, all from one sample in a study of blood T cell repertoires in COVID-19. Libraries were prepared by immunoSEQ multiplex PCR; TCRdb keeps only in-frame clonotypes and omits some of them. Among fewer than 200,000 clones listed, approximately 85% were seen once. The sequenced material came from peripheral blood. These receptors were collected from a man between 60 and 75 years old who had recovered from COVID-19. The CDR3 runs from the conserved cysteine through the conserved F or W. D genes are given only for firm matches. Where a row states a size, it is once, few, many or the class of an expanded clone; other rows omit it.

v_gene,d_gene,j_gene,abundance,CDR3nt,CDR3aa
TRBV6-5,-,TRBJ2-1,-,TGTGCCAGCAGTAAGACGGCAGGGTACAATGAGCAGTTCTTC,CASSKTAGYNEQFF
TRBV20-1,TRBD2,TRBJ2-1,once,TGCAGTGCTAGTGGAACTAGCGGGGGGACTTTTTGGTACAATGAGCAGTTCTTC,CSASGTSGGTFWYNEQFF
TRBV27,-,TRBJ2-5,-,TGTGCCAGCAGTTTACTACCGACAGTCCAAGAGACCCAGTACTTC,CASSLLPTVQETQYF
TRBV30,-,TRBJ1-2,-,TGTGCCTGGAGTGCGGAGGGAGCACCTTACTATGGCTACACCTTC,CAWSAEGAPYYGYTF
TRBV30,TRBD2,TRBJ2-3,once,TGTGCCTGGAGTTCCACCCGGACTAGCGGGGGGGTTAGCACAGATACGCAGTATTTT,CAWSSTRTSGGVSTDTQYF
TRBV6-5,-,TRBJ1-3,-,TGTGCCAGCAGTCCCAGGGTTATCTCTGGAAACACCATATATTTT,CASSPRVISGNTIYF
TRBV3-1/TRBV3-2,-,TRBJ1-3,-,TGTGCCAGCAGCCAAGGTGGAGGACGGGAGAGCTCTGGAAACACCATATATTTT,CASSQGGGRESSGNTIYF
TRBV3-1/TRBV3-2,TRBD1,TRBJ2-3,-,TGTGCCAGCAGCCCCGGGACAGTAGATACGCAGTATTTT,CASSPGTVDTQYF
TRBV29-1,-,TRBJ1-4,-,TGCAGCATCGCAGACCCCGGTGGAGGTGAAAAACTGTTTTTT,CSIADPGGGEKLFF
TRBV3-1/TRBV3-2,-,TRBJ1-1,-,TGTGCCAGCAGCCAACGGACACAGGGCACTGAAGCTTTCTTT,CASSQRTQGTEAFF
TRBV7-8,TRBD2,TRBJ2-3,-,TGTGCCAGCAGCCTAAGACTAGCTAGCACAGATACGCAGTATTTT,CASSLRLASTDTQYF
TRBV11-2,TRBD1,TRBJ2-3,-,TGTGCCAGCAGCTTAGATAGGGGGCCTGGAGATACGCAGTATTTT,CASSLDRGPGDTQYF
TRBV7-9,TRBD1,TRBJ1-6,few,TGTGCCAGCAGCTTTGGACAGGGGAATAATTCACCCCTCCACTTT,CASSFGQGNNSPLHF
TRBV7-3,TRBD2,TRBJ2-1,-,TGTGCCAGCAGCCTAAGACTAGCGGAGTACAATGAGCAGTTCTTC,CASSLRLAEYNEQFF
TRBV7-9,-,TRBJ1-5,-,TGTGCCAGCAGCTTGGAGGGAGGCAATCAGCCCCAGCATTTT,CASSLEGGNQPQHF
TRBV18,-,TRBJ1-4,-,TGTGCCAGCTCACCACCGGGCAGTACAGTATCTAATGAAAAACTGTTTTTT,CASSPPGSTVSNEKLFF
TRBV6-5,TRBD1,TRBJ1-2,-,TGTGCCAGCAGTTACGGGACAGGGGGCTATGGCTACACCTTC,CASSYGTGGYGYTF
TRBV6-2/TRBV6-3,-,TRBJ1-1,-,TGTGCCAGCAGTTACGTGGAGAGAAATGAAGCTTTCTTT,CASSYVERNEAFF
TRBV5-4,TRBD1,TRBJ1-4,-,TGTGCCAGCAGCCCAGGGGACAGAGCGCCTAATGAAAAACTGTTTTTT,CASSPGDRAPNEKLFF
TRBV9,-,TRBJ1-2,-,TGTGCCAGCAGCGTAGATGAAGGGGCGGGGTATGGCTACACCTTC,CASSVDEGAGYGYTF
TRBV19,TRBD1,TRBJ1-2,-,TGTGCCAGTAGTATTTCCGTACAGGGGTTCGATGGCTACACCTTC,CASSISVQGFDGYTF
TRBV14,TRBD2,TRBJ2-1,-,TGTGCCAGCAGCCATTATAGGACTAGAATTGAGCAGTTCTTC,CASSHYRTRIEQFF
TRBV7-2,-,TRBJ2-7,-,TGTGCCAGCAGAACGGGACACCCCTACGAGCAGTACTTC,CASRTGHPYEQYF
TRBV7-8,TRBD1,TRBJ1-1,-,TGTGCCAGCAGCTTAGGGCCGGGACAGGGCGGAAAAGCTTTCTTT,CASSLGPGQGGKAFF
TRBV6-5,-,TRBJ2-5,once,TGTGCCACCAGACGCAACAGGGAATACCAAGAGACCCAGTACTTC,CATRRNREYQETQYF
TRBV9,TRBD2,TRBJ2-1,-,TGTGCCAGCAGCGTAGGCCCTGGGACTACGAGCGGGGGGGGTAATGAGCAGTTCTTC,CASSVGPGTTSGGGNEQFF
TRBV3-1/TRBV3-2,-,TRBJ1-4,few,TGTGCCAGCAGCCGTTTGATAGATGAAAAACTGTTTTTT,CASSRLIDEKLFF
TRBV30,-,TRBJ2-7,-,TGTGCCTGGACCCCCCGGGTCTCCTACGAGCAGTACTTC,CAWTPRVSYEQYF
TRBV11-3,-,TRBJ2-1,-,TGTGCCAGCAGCTTAGATTCCACCTACAGTGAGCAGTTCTTC,CASSLDSTYSEQFF
TRBV7-3,TRBD1,TRBJ2-3,few,TGTGCCAGCAGCTTAATCGGGACAGGGTTGGGCACAGATACGCAGTATTTT,CASSLIGTGLGTDTQYF
TRBV6-1,TRBD1,TRBJ1-1,few,TGTGCCAGCAGTGAAGGGACAGGACTTCTTAACACTGAAGCTTTCTTT,CASSEGTGLLNTEAFF
TRBV28,-,TRBJ1-3,-,TGTGCCAGCACCCCCCGTAGCTCTGGAAACACCATATATTTT,CASTPRSSGNTIYF
TRBV18,TRBD1,TRBJ1-1,-,TGTGCCAGCTCATCCATCAGTCCCGGGACAGGGACTGAAGCTTTCTTT,CASSSISPGTGTEAFF
TRBV30,TRBD1,TRBJ1-5,few,TGTGCCTGGAGTACCGGGACAGTAGTCTATAGCAATCAGCCCCAGCATTTT,CAWSTGTVVYSNQPQHF
TRBV18,TRBD1,TRBJ2-7,-,TGTGCCAGCTCTCCACCCGGGACAGGGGACCACGAGCAGTACTTC,CASSPPGTGDHEQYF
TRBV27,TRBD1,TRBJ1-2,-,TGTGCCAGCAGTAAAAGGACAGGGGACGTACCTAACTATGGCTACACCTTC,CASSKRTGDVPNYGYTF
TRBV3-1/TRBV3-2,-,TRBJ1-6,-,TGTGCCAGCAGCTCGAAGTGGACTGCTAATTCACCCCTCCACTTT,CASSSKWTANSPLHF
TRBV2,TRBD1,TRBJ1-5,-,TGTGCCAGCACTCCGGACAGGGGAAACAATCAGCCCCAGCATTTT,CASTPDRGNNQPQHF
TRBV2,-,TRBJ1-5,-,TGTGCCAGCAGTGAGGCGGACAGCCTTAATCAGCCCCAGCATTTT,CASSEADSLNQPQHF
TRBV3-1/TRBV3-2,-,TRBJ2-3,-,TGTGCCAGCAGCAACAGGAGAGATACGCAGTATTTT,CASSNRRDTQYF
TRBV5-4,-,TRBJ1-3,-,TGTGCCAGCAGCGCGAAGTCGGGGGAGAACACCATATATTTT,CASSAKSGENTIYF
TRBV18,-,TRBJ1-1,once,TGTGCCAGCTCTCCAGGGCTTCGAGACACTGAAGCTTTCTTT,CASSPGLRDTEAFF
TRBV6-4,TRBD1,TRBJ1-6,-,TGTGCCAGCAGTAGCCGACAGGGCAATTCACCCCTCCACTTT,CASSSRQGNSPLHF
TRBV7-2,-,TRBJ1-2,-,TGTGCCAGCAGCTCTCCGGAGAATACTAACTATGGCTACACCTTC,CASSSPENTNYGYTF
TRBV15,-,TRBJ2-3,many,TGTGCCACCAGCAGAGCGGGGGATACGCAGTATTTT,CATSRAGDTQYF
TRBV10-3,TRBD2,TRBJ2-3,few,TGTGCCATCAGTGAGACCCGGACTAGCGGCAACACAGATACGCAGTATTTT,CAISETRTSGNTDTQYF
TRBV24-1,-,TRBJ1-1,-,TGTGCCACCAGTGCCGGAGGACGCACTGAAGCTTTCTTT,CATSAGGRTEAFF
TRBV2,TRBD1,TRBJ2-4,-,TGTGCCAGCAGTCTGCGGGGACAGGGGGGGGATTACAACTTC,CASSLRGQGGDYNF
TRBV27,-,TRBJ2-7,once,TGTGCCAGCAGTTTCGGTCCGGGTTTCTACGAGCAGTACTTC,CASSFGPGFYEQYF
TRBV19,-,TRBJ2-7,few,TGTGCCAGTAGTCTCCGCTCATCCCGGGTCCCGTCCTACGAGCAGTACTTC,CASSLRSSRVPSYEQYF
TRBV2,TRBD2,TRBJ2-3,-,TGTGCCAGCAGAGGCCCGGCTAGCGGGGTCCGCACAGATACGCAGTATTTT,CASRGPASGVRTDTQYF
TRBV7-9,-,TRBJ2-5,-,TGTGCCAGCAGCTTAGGTACAGCCAGCGGGGAGACCCAGTACTTC,CASSLGTASGETQYF
TRBV30,-,TRBJ1-5,-,TGTGCCTGGAAGAAGGTCCGGCAGGGGCTGGAAAGCAATCAGCCCCAGCATTTT,CAWKKVRQGLESNQPQHF
TRBV25-1,-,TRBJ2-7,-,TGTGCCAGCAGTTCGGGGGTTGGCGCCTACGAGCAGTACTTC,CASSSGVGAYEQYF
TRBV10-3,-,TRBJ1-1,medium-sized,TGTGCCATCAGTGAGTCGTGGGAGGGGGGTACTGAAGCTTTCTTT,CAISESWEGGTEAFF